This T cell receptor (beta chain) was profiled in a study of post-analysis software for immune sequencing data. Overall study: Disease courses included relapsing-remitting, secondary progressive and progressive-relapsing multiple sclerosis. Study results and caveats: F measure clustering grouped samples strongly by preparation batch. About 5 TRBV segments (TRBV5-6, TRBV5-1 and TRBV20-1 among them) occurred more frequently in patients than in controls.

The V gene end was trimmed by 4 bases and the J gene end by 6 bases; junction bases not matched to a gene: 9. This CDR3 is built from 15 residues. Germline CDR1 is MNHEY and CDR2 is SVGAGI. Comments on this clonotype: Its antigen is still unknown.

Tagging with unique molecular identifiers was a feature of the TCR beta cDNA libraries. Using its own MiXCR run on the PCR reads, TCRdb lists one record per CDR3 protein. The sample lists approximately 770,000 distinct CDR3 sequences, about 45% occurring once. V and J are TRBV6-5 and TRBJ2-1, with TRBD2 matching over 7 bases. The TCR was taken from a girl aged 5 to 17 with multiple sclerosis. What was sequenced was blood. The CDR3 sequence is CASSSSGISGNEQFF. Here the CDR3 DNA reads TGTGCCAGCAGTTCAAGCGGGATATCAGGCAATGAGCAGTTCTTC.